The rows below give T cell receptor beta chains drawn from one sample of a study of T-cell reconstitution after alpha-beta-depleted transplantation in children. TCRdb re-analysed the PCR reads in MiXCR, keeping a single row per CDR3 protein. Of 640,000 or so distinct CDR3 sequences listed, about 15% were seen once; the top ten hold about 1.1%. Sequencing was performed on PBMCs from the stem cell graft donor, taken from the stem cell graft. These receptors all come from a human donor who donated a stem cell graft to a child with acute myeloid leukemia. Both conserved end residues are part of each CDR3. D genes are given only for firm matches. For some rows the clone size is stated as once, few or many, or as a class when expanded; others skip it.

-,-,TRBJ2-1,TRBV2,CASSELGYNEQFF,TGTGCCAGCAGTGAACTAGGATACAATGAGCAGTTCTTC
-,-,TRBJ2-7,TRBV7-2,CVSSLTYEQYF,TGTGTCAGCAGCTTAACGTACGAGCAGTACTTC
many,TRBD2,TRBJ2-4,TRBV20-1,CSAFPIVSGGVNIQYF,TGCAGTGCTTTCCCTATCGTTAGCGGGGGGGTAAACATTCAGTACTTC
-,-,TRBJ1-1,TRBV11-1,CASSHPVLGTEAFF,TGTGCCAGCAGCCATCCCGTCTTGGGCACTGAAGCTTTCTTT
few,-,TRBJ2-5,TRBV5-6,CASSFYKFMLTQYF,TGTGCCAGCAGCTTCTACAAGTTTATGTTAACCCAGTACTTC
many,-,TRBJ1-1,TRBV27,CASSAPGNTEAFF,TGTGCCAGCAGTGCACCGGGGAACACTGAAGCTTTCTTT
many,TRBD1,TRBJ1-6,TRBV12-3/TRBV12-4,CASSLGQGARSPLHF,TGTGCCAGCAGTTTAGGGCAGGGGGCGCGCTCACCCCTCCACTTT
few,-,TRBJ1-5,TRBV12-3/TRBV12-4,CASSQGLNNQPQHF,TGTGCCAGCAGTCAGGGGCTAAACAATCAGCCCCAGCATTTT
few,TRBD2,TRBJ2-5,TRBV10-3,CAISARLAGSQETQYF,TGTGCCATCAGTGCGCGGCTAGCGGGGTCCCAAGAGACCCAGTACTTC
few,TRBD1,TRBJ2-3,TRBV5-1,CASSEYRDRRLFTDTQYF,TGCGCCAGCAGCGAATACCGGGACAGGAGACTTTTCACAGATACGCAGTATTTT
many,-,TRBJ1-4,TRBV25-1,CASSSTGGREKLFF,TGTGCCAGCAGCTCGACGGGGGGGAGAGAAAAACTGTTTTTT
-,-,TRBJ1-5,TRBV5-1,CASSLGGNPNQPQHF,TGCGCCAGCAGCTTGGGAGGAAATCCCAATCAGCCCCAGCATTTT
many,TRBD2,TRBJ2-5,TRBV20-1,CSASRLAGDQETQYF,TGCAGTGCTAGCCGACTAGCGGGGGACCAAGAGACCCAGTACTTC
many,-,TRBJ2-7,TRBV20-1,CSARVPGGGRYEQYF,TGCAGTGCTAGGGTCCCGGGGGGCGGAAGGTACGAGCAGTACTTC
few,TRBD1,TRBJ2-2,TRBV11-3,CATTDRGNTGELFF,TGTGCCACTACTGACAGGGGGAACACCGGGGAGCTGTTTTTT
-,-,TRBJ2-5,TRBV6-1,CASSEASGWGRETQYF,TGTGCCAGCAGTGAAGCTAGCGGCTGGGGGCGAGAGACCCAGTACTTC
many,-,TRBJ2-1,TRBV21-1,CASSKEEDSQISYNEQFF,TGTGCCAGCAGCAAAGAGGAGGACAGTCAGATCTCCTACAATGAGCAGTTCTTC
many,-,TRBJ2-1,TRBV20-1,CSATPRAWDEQFF,TGCAGTGCCACTCCCAGGGCTTGGGATGAGCAGTTCTTC
many,-,TRBJ2-5,TRBV20-1,CSANGPTYPQETQYF,TGCAGTGCTAACGGACCTACCTACCCTCAAGAGACCCAGTACTTC
many,TRBD2,TRBJ2-7,TRBV6-6,CASVAGDNYEQYF,TGTGCCAGCGTCGCGGGGGATAACTACGAGCAGTACTTC
many,-,TRBJ1-1,TRBV20-1,CSARDLARDGEAFF,TGCAGTGCTAGAGATCTGGCCAGGGACGGGGAAGCTTTCTTT
many,-,TRBJ1-1,TRBV7-2,CASKAGLNTEAFF,TGTGCCAGCAAAGCCGGGTTGAACACTGAAGCTTTCTTT
many,-,TRBJ1-2,TRBV20-1,CSAHAPAADYGYTF,TGCAGTGCTCACGCCCCCGCGGCAGATTATGGCTACACCTTC
many,-,TRBJ1-1,TRBV10-3,CAIRPRENTEAFF,TGTGCCATCAGACCCAGGGAGAACACGGAAGCTTTCTTT
few,TRBD1,TRBJ1-6,TRBV5-1,CASSLDGQGNSPLHF,TGCGCCAGCAGCTTGGATGGACAGGGGAATTCACCCCTCCACTTT
-,-,TRBJ1-2,TRBV7-9,CASSGVTPLYGYTF,TGTGCCAGCAGCGGAGTCACACCGCTCTATGGCTACACCTTC
few,TRBD1,TRBJ1-1,TRBV7-3,CASSLKGQGMNTEAFF,TGTGCCAGCAGCTTAAAGGGACAGGGGATGAACACTGAAGCTTTCTTT
many,-,TRBJ2-3,TRBV20-1,CSARMDPTDTQYF,TGCAGTGCTAGAATGGACCCTACAGATACGCAGTATTTT
many,-,TRBJ2-1,TRBV4-3,CASSREMSNEQFF,TGCGCCAGCAGTAGGGAGATGAGCAATGAGCAGTTCTTC
few,-,TRBJ2-5,TRBV5-1,CASGEQHPETQYF,TGCGCCAGCGGAGAGCAGCACCCAGAGACCCAGTACTTC
-,-,TRBJ2-1,TRBV9,CASSVAIDEQFF,TGTGCCAGCAGCGTAGCTATCGATGAGCAGTTCTTC
-,TRBD1,TRBJ1-2,TRBV6-1,CATSQGWANYGYTF,TGTGCCACCTCACAGGGGTGGGCAAACTATGGCTACACCTTC
-,-,TRBJ1-3,TRBV7-3,CASSLMGGSGNTIYF,TGTGCCAGCAGCTTAATGGGTGGCTCTGGAAACACCATATATTTT
many,-,TRBJ2-5,TRBV5-5,CASSSWTGLQETQYF,TGTGCCAGCAGCTCGTGGACAGGACTACAAGAGACCCAGTACTTC
many,-,TRBJ2-5,TRBV7-2,CASSSQVTQYF,TGTGCCAGCAGTTCCCAGGTGACCCAGTACTTC
many,-,TRBJ2-7,TRBV7-9,CASSLVINEQYF,TGTGCCAGCAGCTTAGTTATCAACGAGCAGTACTTC